The TCR beta chain under discussion was sequenced for a study of tumor and adjacent non-tumor tissue in lung cancer. For the study at large: There were roughly 11 adenocarcinoma, 2 squamous cell carcinoma and 1 small cell lung cancer cases. Study-wide points: Normal lung showed higher cumulative top 100 clone frequency than tumor.

About this clonotype itself: Its specificity is unknown.

A modified ARM-PCR protocol with three rounds of nested PCR amplified TCRbeta. Each CDR3 protein is one row after TCRdb ran MiXCR on the multiplex PCR reads. The sample shows more than 85,000 distinct CDR3 sequences, roughly 60% of them seen only once. RNA was extracted from bulk tissue without any cell sorting. The normal lung tissue was taken more than 3 cm from the tumor edge. V trimming: 4 bases; J trimming: 4 bases; junction bases outside the gene matches: 8. In germline, CDR1 is MNHEY, CDR2 SVGEGT. The CDR3 totals 15 residues. The sequence derives from a man aged 25-45 years with non-small cell lung cancer. The J gene is TRBJ1-1, the V gene TRBV6-2 or TRBV6-3; 8 bases agree with TRBD1. The sequencing input was distant non-tumor lung tissue. CDR3 loop: CASSSGQGAGTEAFF. CDR3 DNA: TGTGCCAGCAGTTCCGGACAGGGAGCGGGCACTGAAGCTTTCTTT.